Listed below are T cell receptor beta chains from one sample, sequenced in a study of T cell changes during pregnancy in multiple sclerosis. Sequenced by immunoSEQ multiplex PCR; TCRdb stores in-frame clones only, minus some. The sample holds about 50,000 clones; roughly 94% are singletons and the top ten take approximately 0.31%. This specimen was CD4+ T cells from peripheral blood mononuclear cells, taken in the third trimester of pregnancy. The receptor set was obtained from a female donor with multiple sclerosis, enrolled in a pregnancy study. Each CDR3 is given with its conserved first and last residue. A D gene is named only where the DNA matches it firmly. Size tells how often a clone was seen (once, few, many) or the class of an expanded clone, and some rows leave it out.

TRBJ2-1,.,TRBV4-3,TRBD2,CASSPTSTSGGYEQFF,TGCGCCAGCAGCCCGACTTCGACTAGCGGGGGGTATGAGCAGTTCTTC
TRBJ1-5,.,TRBV15,TRBD1,CATSRYRGFHNQPQHF,TGTGCCACCAGCAGGTACAGGGGGTTTCATAATCAGCCCCAGCATTTT
TRBJ1-1,.,TRBV27,.,CASSRTGLNTEAFF,TGTGCCAGCAGCCGTACAGGGTTGAACACTGAAGCTTTCTTT
TRBJ2-1,.,TRBV11-3,.,CASSLNRDEQFF,TGTGCCAGCAGCCTCAACAGGGATGAGCAGTTCTTC
TRBJ1-4,.,TRBV7-3,TRBD1,CASSFGTGNEKLFF,TGTGCCAGCAGCTTCGGGACAGGGAATGAAAAACTGTTTTTT
TRBJ2-4,.,TRBV9,.,CASSGAGRGNIQYF,TGTGCCAGCAGCGGAGCTGGGAGGGGGAACATTCAGTACTTC
TRBJ2-3,.,TRBV19,TRBD2,CASSITGGEDTQYF,TGTGCCAGTAGTATAACGGGAGGTGAGGATACGCAGTATTTT
TRBJ1-6,once,TRBV11-3,.,CASSLGAGSNSPLHF,TGTGCCAGCAGCTTAGGGGCAGGCAGTAATTCACCCCTCCACTTT
TRBJ2-7,.,TRBV7-3,TRBD2,CASSLRGVIAGGVAYEQYF,TGTGCCAGCAGCTTACGTGGGGTGATAGCGGGAGGGGTCGCCTACGAGCAGTACTTC
TRBJ2-7,once,TRBV29-1,TRBD2,CSVGGLAGGRNYEQYF,TGCAGCGTCGGGGGGCTAGCGGGGGGCCGAAACTACGAGCAGTACTTC
TRBJ1-2,.,TRBV10-3,TRBD1,CAIRFDRDSGYTF,TGTGCCATCAGGTTCGACAGGGACTCTGGCTACACCTTC
TRBJ1-4,once,TRBV5-1,.,CASSRGGPTNEKLFF,TGCGCCAGCAGCCGTGGAGGACCAACTAATGAAAAACTGTTTTTT
TRBJ1-4,.,TRBV7-9,.,CASSLSSRATNEKLFF,TGTGCCAGCAGCTTATCTTCGCGTGCAACTAATGAAAAACTGTTTTTT
TRBJ2-7,.,TRBV7-3,TRBD2,CASSLTSGSGYEQYF,TGTGCCAGCAGCTTAACTAGCGGGAGTGGGTACGAGCAGTACTTC
TRBJ2-1,once,TRBV11-2,TRBD2,CASSLGLAVSNEQFF,TGTGCCAGCAGCCTGGGACTAGCGGTCTCCAATGAGCAGTTCTTC
TRBJ2-7,.,TRBV18,.,CASSSELADQYF,TGTGCCAGCTCATCAGAACTAGCAGATCAGTACTTC
TRBJ2-3,.,TRBV10-3,TRBD1,CAIRTGTADTQYF,TGTGCCATCAGAACCGGGACAGCAGATACGCAGTATTTT
TRBJ1-4,.,TRBV5-4,TRBD1,CASSQTGEGEKLFF,TGTGCCAGCAGCCAGACAGGGGAAGGTGAAAAACTGTTTTTT
TRBJ1-5,.,TRBV2,.,CASSSEGGQPQHF,TGTGCCAGCAGTTCCGAGGGAGGACAGCCCCAGCATTTT
TRBJ1-1,.,TRBV7-6,.,CASSLQGNTEAFF,TGTGCCAGCAGCTTACAGGGTAACACTGAAGCTTTCTTT
TRBJ2-1,.,TRBV11-3,TRBD2,CASSSSSGGGFEQFF,TGTGCCAGCAGCTCCTCGAGCGGGGGGGGGTTTGAGCAGTTCTTC
TRBJ1-1,once,TRBV6-1,.,CASSEAGGDTEAFF,TGTGCCAGCAGTGAGGCGGGAGGGGACACTGAAGCTTTCTTT
TRBJ2-6,.,TRBV5-1,TRBD1,CASSLRQGDSGANVLTF,TGCGCCAGCAGCTTGCGACAGGGGGACTCTGGGGCCAACGTCCTGACTTTC
TRBJ2-1,.,TRBV5-1,TRBD2,CASSLAGQGGGNEQFF,TGCGCCAGCAGCTTGGCTGGGCAGGGCGGGGGGAATGAGCAGTTCTTC
TRBJ1-6,.,TRBV11-2,.,CASSLEYSPLHF,TGTGCCAGCAGCTTGGAGTATTCACCCCTCCACTTT
TRBJ2-5,.,TRBV7-3,TRBD2,CASSLIGTSLQETQYF,TGTGCCAGCAGCTTAATTGGGACTAGCTTACAAGAGACCCAGTACTTC
TRBJ2-2,.,TRBV19,.,CASSIAARAGELFF,TGTGCCAGTAGTATTGCGGCCCGCGCCGGGGAGCTGTTTTTT
TRBJ2-7,.,TRBV7-2,.,CASSLVGGSGEQYF,TGTGCCAGCAGCTTAGTAGGAGGGTCAGGCGAGCAGTACTTC
TRBJ2-7,.,TRBV6-1,TRBD1,CASSKEQGSKIGLSYEQYF,TGTGCCAGCAGTAAAGAACAGGGGAGCAAAATCGGATTATCCTACGAGCAGTACTTC
TRBJ1-4,.,TRBV30,.,CAWSVRRTNEKLFF,TGTGCCTGGAGTGTAAGGAGAACTAATGAAAAACTGTTTTTT
TRBJ2-4,.,TRBV29-1,.,CSVRQKIAKNIQYF,TGCAGCGTCAGACAGAAAATAGCCAAAAACATTCAGTACTTC
TRBJ1-1,once,TRBV13,.,CASTRKTNRRSTEAFF,TGTGCCAGCACCAGAAAGACGAACCGGAGATCGACTGAAGCTTTCTTT
TRBJ1-3,few,TRBV5-6,TRBD1,CASSFRDRSGNTIYF,TGTGCCAGCAGCTTCCGGGACAGATCTGGAAACACCATATATTTT
TRBJ2-6,.,TRBV7-2,TRBD1,CASSLWTGGSGANVLTF,TGTGCCAGCAGCTTATGGACAGGGGGCTCTGGGGCCAACGTCCTGACTTTC
TRBJ1-6,.,TRBV2,TRBD1,CASRRQGNINSPLHF,TGTGCCAGCAGAAGACAGGGGAATATAAATTCACCCCTCCACTTT
TRBJ1-4,once,TRBV11-2,.,CASSPSRLATDTDEKLFF,TGTGCCAGCAGCCCCTCCAGGTTGGCGACCGATACCGATGAAAAACTGTTTTTT
TRBJ2-2,.,TRBV29-1,TRBD2,CSGGLAGPGTGELFF,TGCAGCGGGGGGCTAGCGGGACCGGGCACCGGGGAGCTGTTTTTT
TRBJ1-6,.,TRBV5-4,TRBD1,CASSLNGGGVYNSPLHF,TGTGCCAGCAGCTTAAACGGAGGGGGCGTTTATAATTCACCCCTCCACTTT
TRBJ1-1,.,TRBV6-1,.,CASSATQANTEAFF,TGTGCCAGCAGCGCTACCCAAGCGAACACTGAAGCTTTCTTT
TRBJ2-7,.,TRBV7-9,TRBD2,CASSPTSGSSYEQYF,TGTGCCAGCAGTCCAACTAGCGGGAGTTCCTACGAGCAGTACTTC
TRBJ2-1,.,TRBV30,TRBD2,CAWSSGLAGAGEQFF,TGTGCCTGGAGTTCCGGACTAGCGGGAGCGGGTGAGCAGTTCTTC
TRBJ1-2,.,TRBV18,.,CASSPEIANYGYTF,TGTGCCAGCTCACCTGAGATAGCTAACTATGGCTACACCTTC
TRBJ1-3,.,TRBV4-1,TRBD1,CASSHPTGGGNTIYF,TGCGCCAGCAGCCATCCTACAGGGGGCGGAAACACCATATATTTT
TRBJ2-7,.,TRBV18,.,CASSPLTPGQIYYEQYF,TGTGCCAGCTCACCCCTCACTCCGGGACAAATTTACTACGAGCAGTACTTC
TRBJ2-7,.,TRBV2,.,CASSADRLEQYF,TGTGCCAGCAGCGCGGACAGACTCGAGCAGTACTTC
TRBJ2-4,once,TRBV7-9,.,CASSPPLAGVAKNIQYF,TGTGCCAGCAGCCCACCGTTGGCAGGGGTAGCCAAAAACATTCAGTACTTC
TRBJ1-1,.,TRBV27,.,CASSWRGQGAEAFF,TGTGCCAGCAGTTGGCGGGGGCAAGGCGCTGAAGCTTTCTTT
TRBJ2-1,once,TRBV30,TRBD2,CAWSVLASGLQDEQFF,TGTGCCTGGAGTGTCTTGGCTAGCGGGCTGCAGGATGAGCAGTTCTTC
TRBJ1-1,.,TRBV6-1,TRBD1,CASTTGGHTEAFF,TGTGCCAGCACTACAGGGGGCCACACTGAAGCTTTCTTT
TRBJ2-1,.,TRBV7-3,.,CASSSNSYNEQFF,TGTGCCAGCAGCTCCAACTCCTACAATGAGCAGTTCTTC
TRBJ2-1,few,TRBV27,TRBD1,CASSLTGTGVYNEQFF,TGTGCCAGCAGTCTCACCGGGACAGGGGTATACAATGAGCAGTTCTTC
TRBJ1-5,.,TRBV12-5,.,CASGSGVYNQPQHF,TGTGCTAGTGGTTCGGGGGTTTACAATCAGCCCCAGCATTTT
TRBJ2-2,.,TRBV13,TRBD2,CASSFITGLDSNTGELFF,TGTGCCAGCAGCTTTATTACGGGACTAGACTCGAACACCGGGGAGCTGTTTTTT